The sequence of this T cell receptor beta chain was determined in a study of blood T cell repertoires in COVID-19. For the study at large: The analysed material was cDNA or gDNA that came from T cells, B-cell-depleted T cells, or PBMCs.

This clone was detected only once. The CDR3 has 19 amino acids. Original methodology: Quantification of nucleated cells was approximated via reference gene primer amplification. Measured with immunoSEQ multiplex PCR; TCRdb has only the in-frame clones, and not every one. V and J calls plus clone size are reproduced from that table; the DNA served to infer D and trimming. The profile shows under 55,000 clones, roughly 84% of them singletons. The clonotype originates from a human donor in a cohort sampled during active COVID-19. The specimen was peripheral blood. This rearrangement joins TRBV1 to TRBJ1-4. TRBV1 is a known pseudogene. CDR3: CTSSQESPPFLSTNEKLFF. DNA for the CDR3: TGCACCAGCAGCCAAGAGAGCCCGCCTTTCCTATCAACTAATGAAAAACTGTTTTTT.